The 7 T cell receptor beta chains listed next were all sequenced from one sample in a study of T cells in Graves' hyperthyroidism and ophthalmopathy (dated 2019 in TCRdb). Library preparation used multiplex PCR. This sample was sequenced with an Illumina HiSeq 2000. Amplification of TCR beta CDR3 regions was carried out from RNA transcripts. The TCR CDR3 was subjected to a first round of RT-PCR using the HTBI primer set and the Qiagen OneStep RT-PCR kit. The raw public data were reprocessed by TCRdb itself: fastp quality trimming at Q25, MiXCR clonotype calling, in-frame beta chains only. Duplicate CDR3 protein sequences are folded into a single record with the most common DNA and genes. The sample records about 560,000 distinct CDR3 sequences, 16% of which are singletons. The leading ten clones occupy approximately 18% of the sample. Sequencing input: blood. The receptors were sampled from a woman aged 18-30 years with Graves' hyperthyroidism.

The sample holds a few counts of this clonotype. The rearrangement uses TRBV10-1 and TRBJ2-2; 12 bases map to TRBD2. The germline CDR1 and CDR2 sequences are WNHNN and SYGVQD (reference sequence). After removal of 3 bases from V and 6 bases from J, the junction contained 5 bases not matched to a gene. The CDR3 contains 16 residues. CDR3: CASSEFTSGRPGELFF. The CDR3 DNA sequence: TGCGCCAGCAGTGAATTTACTAGCGGGAGGCCCGGGGAGCTGTTTTTT.

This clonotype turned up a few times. The CDR3 nucleotides read TGTGCCAGCATAAGCGGGGGGCTCCGACAGGGGGGAAACACCGGGGAGCTGTTTTTT. It yields the protein CASISGGLRQGGNTGELFF. The V and J genes are TRBV2 and TRBJ2-2, with D perhaps assigned TRBD1 or TRBD2 (9 bases each). The CDR3 is 19 amino acids. Trimming stripped 7 bases from V and 2 bases from J, with 26 bases between. The germline V gene has CDR1 SNHLY and CDR2 FYNNEI.

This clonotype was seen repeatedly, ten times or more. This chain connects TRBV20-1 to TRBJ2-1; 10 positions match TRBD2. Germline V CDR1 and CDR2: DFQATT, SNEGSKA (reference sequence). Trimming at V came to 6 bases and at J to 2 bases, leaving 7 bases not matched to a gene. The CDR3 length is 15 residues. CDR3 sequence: CSARHSGRTYNEQFF. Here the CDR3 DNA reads TGCAGTGCCCGTCATAGCGGGAGGACCTACAATGAGCAGTTCTTC.

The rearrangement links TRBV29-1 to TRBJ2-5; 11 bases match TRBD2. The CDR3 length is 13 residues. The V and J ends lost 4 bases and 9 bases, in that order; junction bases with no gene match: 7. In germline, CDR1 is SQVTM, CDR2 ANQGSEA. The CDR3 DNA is TGCAGCGTTGGACTAGCGGGGCACCGGGCCCAGTACTTC. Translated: CSVGLAGHRAQYF.

In nucleotides, the CDR3 is TGCAGTGCTTTGACAGGAAACTATGGCTACACCTTC. As protein: CSALTGNYGYTF. V and J are TRBV20-1 and TRBJ1-2; possibly TRBD1 for D (6 bases). The CDR3 is made up of 12 amino acids. V gave up 5 bases and J gave up 2 bases, with 9 bases separating them. CDR1 and CDR2 (germline): DFQATT, SNEGSKA (reference sequence).

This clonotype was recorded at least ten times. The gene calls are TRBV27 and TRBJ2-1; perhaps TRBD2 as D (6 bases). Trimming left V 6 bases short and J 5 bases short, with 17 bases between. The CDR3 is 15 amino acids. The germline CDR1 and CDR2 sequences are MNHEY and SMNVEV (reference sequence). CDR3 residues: CASSLVRGGNNEQFF. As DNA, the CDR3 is TGTGCCAGCAGCCTGGTTCGAGGAGGGAACAATGAGCAGTTCTTC.

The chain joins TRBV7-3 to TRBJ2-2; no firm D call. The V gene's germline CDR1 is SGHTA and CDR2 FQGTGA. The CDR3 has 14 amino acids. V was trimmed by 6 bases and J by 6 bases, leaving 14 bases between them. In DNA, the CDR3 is TGTGCCAGCAGACGCGGACGAACTGCCGGGGAGCTGTTTTTT. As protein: CASRRGRTAGELFF.